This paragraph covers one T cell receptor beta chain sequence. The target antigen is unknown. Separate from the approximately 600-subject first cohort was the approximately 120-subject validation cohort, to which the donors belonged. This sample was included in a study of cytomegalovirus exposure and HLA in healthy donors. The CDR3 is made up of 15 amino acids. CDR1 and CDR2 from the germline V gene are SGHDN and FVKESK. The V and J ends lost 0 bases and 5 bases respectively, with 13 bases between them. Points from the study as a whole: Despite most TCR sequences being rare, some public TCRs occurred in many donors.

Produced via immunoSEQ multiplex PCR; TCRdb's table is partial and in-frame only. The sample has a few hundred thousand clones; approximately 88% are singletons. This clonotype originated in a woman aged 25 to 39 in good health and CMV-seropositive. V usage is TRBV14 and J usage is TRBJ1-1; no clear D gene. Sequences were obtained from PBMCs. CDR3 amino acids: CASSQEAGFYTEAFF. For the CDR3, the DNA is TGTGCCAGCAGCCAAGAGGCGGGGTTTTATACTGAAGCTTTCTTT.